This TCR beta chain was documented in a study of T cells in Graves' hyperthyroidism and ophthalmopathy. In the study overall: Peripheral blood sampling occurred at initial diagnosis, before any treatment.

This clonotype was recorded a few times. Amplified regions were TCR beta CDR3 sequences from RNA transcripts. The HTBI set primed first-round TCR CDR3 RT-PCR. Each CDR3 protein gets one entry after TCRdb re-called the multiplex PCR reads with MiXCR. The sample lists 480,000 or so distinct CDR3 sequences; 14% were seen once. The authors deemed Graves' hyperthyroidism stable absent ophthalmopathy progression within 18 months. The clonotype originates from a woman aged 18-29 years with Graves' hyperthyroidism. The sample consisted of blood.

CDR3 sequence reads: CASSFDRGKNTEAFF. CDR3 nucleotides: TGCGCCAGCAGCTTCGACAGGGGTAAGAACACTGAAGCTTTCTTT. The chain links TRBV5-1 to TRBJ1-1; 8 positions agree with TRBD1. The CDR3 is 15 amino acids. Unmatched junction bases numbered 4, after V lost 2 bases and J lost 1 base. Per the germline V gene, CDR1 is SGHRS and CDR2 is YFSETQ.